This TCR beta chain is drawn from a study of blood T cell repertoires in COVID-19. Study context: COVID-19 samples collected from the United States, Italy and Spain covered acute and convalescent phases. From T cells, B-cell-depleted T cells, or PBMCs came the material, which was cDNA or gDNA.

This CDR3 contains 15 residues. Germline CDR1 and CDR2: LNHNV and YYDKDF (reference sequence). The V and J ends lost 7 bases and 3 bases, in that order; junction bases with no gene match: 7. How the authors handled the data: Reference gene primers were amplified, and this amplification served to estimate nucleated cell counts. The table came from immunoSEQ multiplex PCR; TCRdb's copy has only in-frame clones and leaves some out. The D gene and trimming were derived from the DNA, and the V and J assignments and clone size from that table. Of about 260,000 clones in the sample, around four fifths were seen once.

This clonotype was obtained from a man in his fifties or sixties with acute or convalescent COVID-19. What was sequenced was peripheral blood. The rearrangement joins TRBV15 to TRBJ2-5; TRBD2 aligns across 11 bases. The CDR3 sequence is CATTTLTSGEETQYF. In DNA form, the CDR3 reads TGTGCCACCACCACATTGACTAGCGGGGAAGAGACCCAGTACTTC. Filled out from reference TRBV15 and TRBJ2-5, the complete variable domain reads DAMVIQNPRYQVTQFGKPVTLSCSQTLNHNVMYWYQQKSSQAPKLLFHYYDKDFNNEADTPDNFQSRRPNTSFCFLDIRSPGLGDTAMYLCATTTLTSGEETQYFGPGTRLLVL.